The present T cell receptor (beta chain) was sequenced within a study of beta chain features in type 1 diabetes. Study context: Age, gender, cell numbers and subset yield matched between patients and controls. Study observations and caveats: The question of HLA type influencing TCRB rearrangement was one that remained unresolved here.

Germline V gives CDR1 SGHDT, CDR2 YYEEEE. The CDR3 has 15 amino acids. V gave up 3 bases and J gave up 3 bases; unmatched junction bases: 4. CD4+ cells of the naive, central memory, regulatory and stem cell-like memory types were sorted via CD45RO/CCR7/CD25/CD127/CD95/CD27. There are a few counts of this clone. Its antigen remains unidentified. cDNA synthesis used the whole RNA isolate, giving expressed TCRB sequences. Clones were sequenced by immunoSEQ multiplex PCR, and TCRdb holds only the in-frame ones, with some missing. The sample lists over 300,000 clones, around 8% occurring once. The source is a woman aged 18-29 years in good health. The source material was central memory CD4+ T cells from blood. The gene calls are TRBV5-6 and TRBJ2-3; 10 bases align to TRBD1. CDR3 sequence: CASSYRDRGTDTQYF. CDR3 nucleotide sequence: TGTGCCAGCAGCTACCGGGACAGGGGAACAGATACGCAGTATTTT. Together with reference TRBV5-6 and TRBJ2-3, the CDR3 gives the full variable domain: DAGVTQSPTHLIKTRGQQVTLRCSPKSGHDTVSWYQQALGQGPQFIFQYYEEEERQRGNFPDRFSGHQFPNYSSELNVNALLLGDSALYLCASSYRDRGTDTQYFGPGTRLTVL.